One and the same sample provided the 22 T cell receptor beta chains below, sequenced in a study of cytomegalovirus exposure and HLA in healthy donors. Sequencing was performed with immunoSEQ multiplex PCR; in TCRdb, only in-frame clones are kept and a portion is missing. Here the sample spans more than 250,000 clones, about 85% being singletons. The sample comprised PBMCs. These receptors originate from a woman in her 30s in good health and CMV-seropositive.

The chain couples TRBV5-1 to TRBJ2-3, with TRBD2 matching over 8 bases. Trimming cost V 1 base and J 2 bases; bases outside gene matches: 6. Germline-derived CDR1 and CDR2 are SGHRS and YFSETQ. The CDR3 covers 16 residues. In DNA, the CDR3 is TGCGCCAGCAGCTTGCGGGAGGGAGGCGCCACAGATACGCAGTATTTT. Translating gives CASSLREGGATDTQYF.

The chain is built from TRBV29-1 and TRBJ2-3; 8 bases agree with TRBD2. CDR3 length equals 13 residues. Looked up from germline, CDR1 is SQVTM and CDR2 is ANQGSEA. V lost 7 bases to trimming and J lost 2 bases; unmatched junction nucleotides: 5. The CDR3 region is CSDVAGSTDTQYF. The CDR3, as DNA: TGCAGCGACGTAGCGGGATCCACAGATACGCAGTATTTT.

The chain carries TRBV30 and TRBJ1-5; D remains unclear. There are 14 residues in the CDR3. CDR1 and CDR2 (germline): GTSNPN, SVGIG (reference sequence). Trimming cost V 3 bases and J 0 bases, with 9 bases left between them. The CDR3 sequence is CAWSLPASNQPQHF. DNA of the CDR3: TGTGCCTGGAGCCTACCGGCTAGCAATCAGCCCCAGCATTTT.

The chain employs TRBV10-3 and TRBJ2-7; D gene unclear. V was pared by 0 bases and J by 7 bases, with 13 bases between. The CDR3 covers 14 residues. Germline values: CDR1 ENHRY, CDR2 SYGVKD. The CDR3 loop is CAISESNSSGEQYF. The CDR3 DNA is TGTGCCATCAGTGAGTCGAACAGCTCTGGAGAGCAGTACTTC.

J is TRBJ1-5 and V is TRBV19; D not resolved. Germline V gene data show CDR1 as LNHDA and CDR2 as SQIVND (reference sequence). The CDR3 is 13 amino acids. V lost 5 bases and J 6 bases, leaving 11 bases between the germline ends. In DNA form, the CDR3 reads TGTGCCAGTAGTGATGGGCGCGGTCAGCCCCAGCATTTT. This encodes CASSDGRGQPQHF.

The chain is built from TRBV9 and TRBJ2-7; 12 bases match TRBD2. CDR3 length equals 13 residues. Trimming at V came to 0 bases and at J to 9 bases, leaving 1 base not matched to a gene. Germline V gives CDR1 SGDLS, CDR2 YYNGEE. The DNA of the CDR3 is TGTGCCAGCAGCGTAGGACTAGCGGGAGCGCAGTACTTC. This codes for CASSVGLAGAQYF.

This clone was recorded once. The chain links TRBV7-3 to TRBJ2-1; 8 nucleotides match TRBD1. Germline CDR1 SGHTA, CDR2 FQGTGA. The trim removed 0 bases at V and 13 bases at J, leaving 11 bases unmatched. The length of the CDR3 is 15 residues. Written as DNA, the CDR3 is TGTGCCAGCAGCTTAACAGGAGCCGACAGGGGAGGTCAGTTCTTC. Protein sequence: CASSLTGADRGGQFF.

V and J are TRBV9 and TRBJ1-1, with D hard to call. The CDR3 has 13 amino acids. Germline-derived CDR1 and CDR2 are SGDLS and YYNGEE. V shed 3 bases and J shed 4 bases, with 10 bases lying between them. CDR3 region: CASSGAGRTEAFF. CDR3 nucleotide sequence: TGTGCCAGCAGCGGGGCAGGCCGCACTGAAGCTTTCTTT.

The chain combines TRBV7-9 with TRBJ2-7, with D perhaps TRBD1 or TRBD2 (7 bases each). CDR3 length equals 18 residues. In germline, CDR1 is SEHNR, CDR2 FQNEAQ (reference sequence). The germline V and J ends were trimmed by 4 bases and 3 bases, with 25 bases remaining between them. This chain's CDR3 is CASSSRDREGDSIYEQYF. The CDR3 DNA reads TGTGCCAGCAGCTCACGAGACAGGGAGGGAGACTCGATCTACGAGCAGTACTTC.

This chain uses TRBV5-5 with TRBJ1-6; unclear D gene. Trimming pared 0 bases from V and 7 bases from J, leaving 2 bases between. The CDR3 totals 12 residues. The germline V gene encodes CDR1 SGHKS and CDR2 YYEKEE (reference sequence). As DNA, the CDR3 is TGTGCCAGCAGCTTGGGCAATTCACCCCTCCACTTT. This translates into CASSLGNSPLHF. Full variable domain (rest looked up from reference TRBV5-5 and TRBJ1-6): DAGVTQSPTHLIKTRGQQVTLRCSPISGHKSVSWYQQVLGQGPQFIFQYYEKEERGRGNFPDRFSARQFPNYSSELNVNALLLGDSALYLCASSLGNSPLHFGNGTRLTVT.

The chain combines TRBV19 with TRBJ1-2; possible D gene TRBD1, 5 bases. The CDR3 length is 16 residues. Germline CDR1 is LNHDA and CDR2 is SQIVND (reference sequence). V was cut by 10 bases and J by 6 bases, with 27 bases left in between. CDR3 loop: CAKNLSVAGKSDGYTF. In nucleotides, the CDR3 is TGTGCCAAGAATCTTTCAGTGGCAGGGAAGTCGGATGGCTACACCTTC.

The gene calls are TRBV28 and TRBJ2-7; 9 bases agree with TRBD1. The CDR3 has 15 amino acids. Germline values: CDR1 MDHEN, CDR2 SYDVKM. V trimming: 5 bases; J trimming: 1 base; junction bases outside the gene matches: 6. CDR3 sequence (DNA): TGTGCCAGCAGTCCCGAAGGGACAGGGTCCTACGAGCAGTACTTC. This translates into CASSPEGTGSYEQYF.

The chain links TRBV27 to TRBJ2-7; D gene unclear. Germline CDR1 reads MNHEY; CDR2 reads SMNVEV (reference sequence). The CDR3 covers 14 residues. V was shortened by 2 bases and J by 2 bases, with 10 bases between the two germline ends. The DNA for the CDR3 is TGTGCCAGCAGTTTAAGTGGGGTTACCTACGAGCAGTACTTC. Its protein is CASSLSGVTYEQYF.

The chain links TRBV5-6 to TRBJ1-3; TRBD1 matches 8 bases. CDR1 is SGHDT and CDR2 is YYEEEE in the germline V gene. CDR3 size: 16 residues. Losses at the gene ends were 1 base for V and 1 base for J; bases not matched to a gene: 4. The DNA for the CDR3 is TGTGCCAGCAGCTTGAACAGGGGGATATCTGGAAACACCATATATTTT. It translates to CASSLNRGISGNTIYF.

The chain has TRBV6-5 and TRBJ1-1; D call uncertain. CDR1 is MNHEY, CDR2 SVGAGI, per germline. The ends were cut back, 7 bases at V and 3 bases at J, with 9 bases in the middle. The CDR3 is 12 amino acids. CDR3 nucleotides: TGTGCCAGCACCCAAGGACACACTGAAGCTTTCTTT. Translating gives CASTQGHTEAFF.

This clone was seen a few times. The CDR3 DNA reads TGTGCCTGGAGTGGCAGACGGAGCTCCTATAATTCACCCCTCCACTTT. The encoded protein is CAWSGRRSSYNSPLHF. The genes are TRBV30 and TRBJ1-6, with D unclear. The V end was cut by 1 base, the J end by 0 bases, with 10 bases between. CDR3 length equals 16 residues. Germline CDR1 GTSNPN, CDR2 SVGIG (reference sequence).

The chain employs TRBV4-3 and TRBJ1-1, with no clear D. The CDR3 covers 14 residues. Germline V gene data show CDR1 as LGHNA and CDR2 as YSLEER. Deletions cut 0 bases from V and 4 bases from J, with 9 bases between. The CDR3 DNA sequence: TGCGCCAGCAGCCAAGACCCCCGTGGCACTGAAGCTTTCTTT. Residues: CASSQDPRGTEAFF.

The genes are TRBV29-1 and TRBJ2-3; 9 bases are shared with TRBD1. Germline values: CDR1 SQVTM, CDR2 ANQGSEA. V lost 6 bases, J lost 3 bases, and 7 bases stayed unmatched. The CDR3 covers 14 residues. CDR3 DNA sequence: TGCAGCGTCACCCGGGACAGGGCTACAGATACGCAGTATTTT. It translates to CSVTRDRATDTQYF.

V and J are TRBV7-2 and TRBJ2-2; tentative D call: TRBD1 (6 bases). This CDR3 spans 15 amino acids. Germline V gene data show CDR1 as SGHTA and CDR2 as FQGNSA. With 1 base removed from V and 6 bases from J, the gap between germline ends came to 12 bases. Here the CDR3 reads CASSLDANRAGELFF. In DNA, the CDR3 is TGTGCCAGCAGCTTAGATGCCAACAGGGCCGGGGAGCTGTTTTTT. Variable domain in full (rest from reference TRBV7-2 and TRBJ2-2): GAGVSQSPSNKVTEKGKDVELRCDPISGHTALYWYRQSLGQGLEFLIYFQGNSAPDKSGLPSDRFSAERTGGSVSTLTIQRTQQEDSAVYLCASSLDANRAGELFFGEGSRLTVL.

As concerns this clone: Other nucleotide sequences from this sample produce the same CDR3. The J gene is TRBJ2-3, the V gene TRBV18; D is unclear. V dropped 1 base and J dropped 3 bases, with 2 bases sitting between them. This CDR3 has 12 amino acids. The V gene's germline CDR1 is KGHSH and CDR2 LQKENI. The CDR3 loop is CASSPRTDTQYF. The CDR3 DNA reads as TGTGCCAGCTCACCACGTACAGATACGCAGTATTTT.

This chain links TRBV6-1 with TRBJ2-7; 10 bases line up with TRBD2. Per the germline V gene, CDR1 is MNHNS and CDR2 is SASEGT. Losses at the gene ends were 4 bases for V and 1 base for J; bases not matched to a gene: 4. The CDR3 is 15 residues long. This CDR3 reads CASSALAGESYEQYF. In nucleotides, the CDR3 is TGTGCCAGCAGTGCCCTAGCGGGAGAATCCTACGAGCAGTACTTC.

The CDR3 loop is CASSQDIRASYEQYF. CDR3 coding DNA: TGCGCCAGCAGCCAAGATATTCGAGCTTCCTACGAGCAGTACTTC. The J gene is TRBJ2-7, the V gene TRBV4-3; unclear D gene. The CDR3 has 15 residues. Germline CDR1 reads LGHNA; CDR2 reads YSLEER. V lost 0 bases and J lost 1, with 10 bases in between.